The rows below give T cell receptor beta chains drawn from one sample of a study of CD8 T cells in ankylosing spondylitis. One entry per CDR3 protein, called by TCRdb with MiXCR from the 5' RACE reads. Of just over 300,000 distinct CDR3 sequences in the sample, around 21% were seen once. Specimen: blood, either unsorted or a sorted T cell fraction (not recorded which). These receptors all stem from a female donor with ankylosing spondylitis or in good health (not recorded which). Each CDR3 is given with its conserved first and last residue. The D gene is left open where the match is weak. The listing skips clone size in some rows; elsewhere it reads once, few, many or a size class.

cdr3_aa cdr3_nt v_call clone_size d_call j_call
CASSLGDRVTSTEAFF TGTGCCAGCAGCTTAGGGGACAGGGTAACGTCCACTGAAGCTTTCTTT TRBV7-9 few TRBD1 TRBJ1-1
CASSPEGANTEAFF TGTGCCAGCAGTCCCGAAGGGGCGAACACTGAAGCTTTCTTT TRBV7-9 NA NA TRBJ1-1
CAISGGPMNTEAFF TGTGCCATCAGTGGGGGGCCCATGAACACTGAAGCTTTCTTT TRBV10-3 many NA TRBJ1-1
CASSGPDRGRHNEQFF TGTGCCAGCAGTGGTCCGGACAGGGGCAGACACAATGAGCAGTTCTTC TRBV6-2/TRBV6-3 few TRBD1 TRBJ2-1
CASSFQGVEETQYF TGTGCCAGCAGCTTCCAGGGGGTCGAGGAGACCCAGTACTTC TRBV11-1 few TRBD1 TRBJ2-5
CASSLVRDRFQETQYF TGCGCCAGCAGCTTGGTTCGGGACAGATTCCAAGAGACCCAGTACTTC TRBV5-1 few TRBD1 TRBJ2-5
CASSPAGLAGGHYEQYF TGTGCCAGCAGTCCCGCGGGACTAGCGGGAGGACACTACGAGCAGTACTTC TRBV12-3/TRBV12-4 many TRBD2 TRBJ2-7
CASAREPQGWEQYF TGCGCCAGCGCAAGGGAGCCCCAAGGGTGGGAGCAGTACTTC TRBV5-1 few NA TRBJ2-7
CSARDQQHTGELFF TGCAGTGCTAGAGATCAACAACACACCGGGGAGCTGTTTTTT TRBV20-1 few NA TRBJ2-2
CASSLASAGPSDEQYF TGCGCCAGCAGCTTGGCCAGTGCGGGCCCCTCCGACGAGCAGTACTTC TRBV5-1 NA NA TRBJ2-7
CASSGGLAGEQFF TGCGCCAGCAGCGGAGGGTTGGCGGGTGAGCAGTTCTTC TRBV5-1 few NA TRBJ2-1
CASSYSFQGFYEQYF TGTGCCAGCAGTTACTCGTTTCAGGGGTTCTACGAGCAGTACTTC TRBV6-2/TRBV6-3 NA NA TRBJ2-7
CSVGTGGPKNEQFF TGCAGCGTGGGAACGGGAGGCCCTAAAAATGAGCAGTTCTTC TRBV29-1 many TRBD2 TRBJ2-1
CASSLEGSVGNEQFF TGTGCCAGCAGCTTAGAGGGATCGGTAGGGAATGAGCAGTTCTTC TRBV11-2 NA NA TRBJ2-1
CASSAALGAHGYTF TGTGCCAGCAGTGCTGCGTTGGGGGCTCATGGCTACACCTTC TRBV6-1 few NA TRBJ1-2
CASSQSTTGITEAFF TGTGCCAGCAGCCAATCTACGACAGGAATCACTGAAGCTTTCTTT TRBV11-2 few NA TRBJ1-1
CASAERVTQYF TGTGCCAGTGCCGAGAGAGTCACGCAGTATTTT TRBV19 NA NA TRBJ2-3
CASSWRAAEKLFF TGTGCCAGCAGTTGGCGGGCAGCGGAAAAACTGTTTTTT TRBV28 NA NA TRBJ1-4
CASSLGQIYEQYF TGTGCCAGCAGTCTGGGACAGATATACGAGCAGTACTTC TRBV5-1 many TRBD1 TRBJ2-7
CASSLFVRGTEAFF TGTGCCAGCAGCTTATTCGTCAGGGGGACTGAAGCTTTCTTT TRBV7-2 few TRBD1 TRBJ1-1
CASSFGLAGNEQFF TGTGCCAGCAGTTTCGGACTAGCGGGGAATGAGCAGTTCTTC TRBV2 NA TRBD2 TRBJ2-1
CASSRTGRNSPLHF TGTGCCAGCAGTCGGACAGGGCGTAATTCACCCCTCCACTTT TRBV7-2 NA TRBD1 TRBJ1-6
CSARDRAGKDEQFF TGCAGTGCTAGAGATCGGGCAGGGAAGGATGAGCAGTTCTTC TRBV20-1 NA NA TRBJ2-1
CSALTGDSQYF TGCAGTGCCTTAACAGGGGATAGTCAGTATTTT TRBV20-1 few TRBD1 TRBJ2-3
CSAPSLGGSSTDTQYF TGCAGTGCCCCGTCCCTCGGCGGGAGTAGCACAGATACGCAGTATTTT TRBV20-1 NA TRBD2 TRBJ2-3
CATQTSTGELFF TGTGCCACCCAAACAAGCACCGGGGAGCTGTTTTTT TRBV24-1 NA NA TRBJ2-2
CASSLGTAWAETQYF TGTGCCAGCAGTTTGGGGACAGCGTGGGCCGAGACCCAGTACTTC TRBV12-3/TRBV12-4 few TRBD1 TRBJ2-5
CASTQEPNTEAFF TGTGCCAGCACTCAGGAGCCCAACACTGAAGCTTTCTTT TRBV7-9 NA NA TRBJ1-1
CCARDPKRGEIDGELFF TGCTGTGCTAGAGACCCTAAACGGGGGGAGATTGACGGGGAGCTGTTTTTT TRBV20-1 NA TRBD2 TRBJ2-2
CSPGQPGYEQYF TGCAGCCCAGGACAACCAGGCTACGAGCAGTACTTC TRBV20-1 NA NA TRBJ2-7
CASSRGQGYTGELFF TGTGCCAGCAGCCGAGGACAGGGATACACCGGGGAGCTGTTTTTT TRBV7-9 few TRBD1 TRBJ2-2
CSAPPPGTRIWNEQFF TGCAGTGCACCCCCGCCGGGGACTAGGATTTGGAATGAGCAGTTCTTC TRBV20-1 NA TRBD2 TRBJ2-1
CASSLVYSERGSSYNEQFF TGTGCCAGCAGTTTAGTCTATTCAGAGCGGGGTAGCTCCTACAATGAGCAGTTCTTC TRBV12-3/TRBV12-4 NA TRBD2 TRBJ2-1
CAISESYEQFF TGTGCCATCAGTGAGTCGTATGAGCAGTTCTTC TRBV10-3 NA NA TRBJ2-1
CASSILASGDEQFF TGTGCCAGTAGTATTCTAGCGTCGGGGGATGAGCAGTTCTTC TRBV19 NA NA TRBJ2-1
CASSSRDQTRGYTF TGTGCCAGCAGTTCCCGGGACCAGACCCGTGGCTACACCTTC TRBV27 NA NA TRBJ1-2
CASSLVTDWTGELFF TGTGCCAGCAGCTTAGTAACAGATTGGACCGGGGAGCTGTTTTTT TRBV7-2 few NA TRBJ2-2
CATSDLNGNEQFF TGTGCCACCAGTGATTTGAACGGCAATGAGCAGTTCTTC TRBV24-1 few NA TRBJ2-1
CASSPQGIADTQYF TGTGCCAGCTCCCCCCAGGGGATTGCAGATACGCAGTATTTT TRBV18 few NA TRBJ2-3
CASSQTSGMSSYEQYF TGTGCCAGCAGCCAGACTAGCGGGATGAGCTCCTACGAGCAGTACTTC TRBV7-2 few TRBD2 TRBJ2-7
CATSTQAHGELFF TGTGCCACCAGCACTCAGGCTCACGGGGAGCTGTTTTTT TRBV15 few NA TRBJ2-2
CSAQLGGRGYTF TGCAGTGCCCAGCTAGGGGGCCGGGGCTACACCTTC TRBV20-1 NA TRBD1 TRBJ1-2
CASIPKQEPSGANVLTF TGTGCCAGCATCCCTAAGCAGGAACCCTCTGGGGCCAACGTCCTGACTTTC TRBV21-1 NA NA TRBJ2-6
CASSAQRGYYEQYF TGTGCCAGCAGCGCCCAGAGAGGTTACTACGAGCAGTACTTC TRBV2 NA NA TRBJ2-7
CASNSPGGTYNEQFF TGTGCCAGTAACTCCCCAGGCGGTACTTACAATGAGCAGTTCTTC TRBV19 NA NA TRBJ2-1
CASSSGQTSPLHF TGTGCCAGCAGCTCCGGACAAACTTCACCCCTCCACTTT TRBV7-2 few NA TRBJ1-6
CASSLAAPPGGFF TGTGCCAGCAGTCTAGCGGCACCCCCCGGGGGGTTCTTC TRBV6-2/TRBV6-3 once TRBD2 TRBJ2-1
CASSSRHLTSDNEQFF TGCGCCAGCAGCTCCCGGCACCTCACCTCGGACAATGAGCAGTTCTTC TRBV5-1 NA NA TRBJ2-1
CASSQGIAGGYEQYF TGCGCCAGCAGCCAAGGGATAGCGGGAGGCTACGAGCAGTACTTC TRBV4-3 few TRBD2 TRBJ2-7
CSAKLRDGEAFF TGCAGTGCGAAACTCCGGGACGGTGAAGCTTTCTTT TRBV20-1 NA NA TRBJ1-1
CSASKGLGYNEQFF TGCAGTGCTAGCAAGGGACTGGGGTACAATGAGCAGTTCTTC TRBV20-1 few NA TRBJ2-1
CASSRRVGREGRNEQFF TGTGCCAGCAGTAGGCGGGTGGGGCGGGAGGGCCGCAATGAGCAGTTCTTC TRBV27 few TRBD2 TRBJ2-1
CASSPYGTSGSGSDEQFF TGCGCCAGCAGCCCCTATGGGACTAGCGGGAGTGGGAGTGATGAGCAGTTCTTC TRBV5-1 many TRBD2 TRBJ2-1
CASSLRAGGNEKLFF TGTGCCAGCAGCTTAAGGGCAGGGGGAAATGAAAAACTGTTTTTT TRBV7-2 few TRBD1 TRBJ1-4
CAWATGEMGYEQYF TGTGCCTGGGCTACAGGGGAAATGGGCTACGAGCAGTACTTC TRBV30 few TRBD1 TRBJ2-7
CASRSLSGTQETQYF TGTGCCAGCAGGAGCCTTTCGGGGACCCAAGAGACCCAGTACTTC TRBV6-1 few NA TRBJ2-5
CAISESGRGSNQPQHF TGTGCCATCAGTGAGTCGGGCAGGGGTAGCAATCAGCCCCAGCATTTT TRBV10-3 many NA TRBJ1-5